The sequence of this TCR beta chain was determined in a study of T cell responses to AZD1222 COVID-19 vaccine. General study points: Only after the peak T cell response were repertoires sampled.

The trim removed 8 bases at V and 4 bases at J, leaving 7 bases unmatched. Germline V CDR1 and CDR2: PRHDT, FYEKMQ (reference sequence). The CDR3 is 13 amino acids. The protocol was immunoSEQ multiplex PCR, while the TCRdb copy is restricted to in-frame clones and leaves out a portion. The sample contains some 130,000 clones, around 85% of which appear only once. With respect to this clone: Its antigen is not known.

The sequence came from an adult in good health. The specimen was peripheral blood, collected on day 0 of AZD1222 vaccination. J is TRBJ1-1 and V is TRBV13; 7 bases fit TRBD1. Here the CDR3 DNA reads TGTGCCAGCGCCAGGGGGGGCGGCACTGAAGCTTTCTTT. Amino acids: CASARGGGTEAFF. The variable domain in full, with the rest retrieved from reference TRBV13 and TRBJ1-1, is AAGVIQSPRHLIKEKRETATLKCYPIPRHDTVYWYQQGPGQDPQFLISFYEKMQSDKGSIPDRFSAQQFSDYHSELNMSSLELGDSALYFCASARGGGTEAFFGQGTRLTVV.